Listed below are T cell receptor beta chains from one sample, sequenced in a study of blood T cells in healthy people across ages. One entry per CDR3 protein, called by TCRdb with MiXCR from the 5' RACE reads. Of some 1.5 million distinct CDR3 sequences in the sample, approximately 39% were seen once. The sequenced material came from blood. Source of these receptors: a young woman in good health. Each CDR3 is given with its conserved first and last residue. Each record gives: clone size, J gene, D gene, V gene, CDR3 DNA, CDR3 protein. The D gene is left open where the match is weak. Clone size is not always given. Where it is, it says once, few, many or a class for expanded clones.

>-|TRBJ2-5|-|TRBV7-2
TGTGCCAGCAGCTTAGCCTGGGCCCTTAATGAGCAGTACTTC
CASSLAWALNEQYF
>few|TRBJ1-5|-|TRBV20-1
TGCAGTGCTAGAGGTGGACACATCAATAGCAATCAGCCCCAGCATTTT
CSARGGHINSNQPQHF
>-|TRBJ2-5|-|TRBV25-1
TGTGCCAGCAGTGAATACCAGGGAAAAGAGACCCAGTACTTC
CASSEYQGKETQYF
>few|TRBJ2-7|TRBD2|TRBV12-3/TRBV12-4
TGTGCCAGCAGTTTTTTCCAGCGGGAGAACGAGCAGTACTTC
CASSFFQRENEQYF
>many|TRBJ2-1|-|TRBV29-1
TGCAGCGTGGGCTGGGGTCACAATGAGCAGTTCTTC
CSVGWGHNEQFF
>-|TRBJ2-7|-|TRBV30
TGTGCCTGGAGTGTAAGGGCGACCCACTACGAGCAGTACTTC
CAWSVRATHYEQYF
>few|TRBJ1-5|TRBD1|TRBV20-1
TGCAGTGCAAGAGGACAGGGAGGGAGCAATCAGCCCCAGCATTTT
CSARGQGGSNQPQHF
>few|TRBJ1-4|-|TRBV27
TGTGCCAGCAGGAGACAGGCCCTCGCTAATGAAAAACTGTTTTTT
CASRRQALANEKLFF
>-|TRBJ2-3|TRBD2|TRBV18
TGTGCCAGCTCACCCAAAAGGACTAGAAACACAGATACGCAGTATTTT
CASSPKRTRNTDTQYF
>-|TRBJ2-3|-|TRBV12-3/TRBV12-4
TGTGCCAGCAGTTACAGGACTACCATTAGCGCAGATACGCAGTATTTT
CASSYRTTISADTQYF
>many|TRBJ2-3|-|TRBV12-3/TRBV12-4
TGTGCCAGCATCCCCCGGGAGACAGATACGCAGTATTTT
CASIPRETDTQYF
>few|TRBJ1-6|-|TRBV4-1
TGCGCCAGCAGCCAAGTTCGGGGGGCGTCCTATAATTCACCCCTCCACTTT
CASSQVRGASYNSPLHF
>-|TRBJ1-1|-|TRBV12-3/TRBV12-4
TGTGCCAGCACCGGGGGGAGGGCCGCGAACACTGAAGCTTTCTTT
CASTGGRAANTEAFF
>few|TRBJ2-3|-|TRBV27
TGTGCCAGCAGTTTGAGAGGGCTAGACACAGATACGCAGTATTTT
CASSLRGLDTDTQYF
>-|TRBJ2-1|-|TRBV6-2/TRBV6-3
TGTGCCAGCAAAAGAATAGAAAGGAATGAGCAGTTCTTC
CASKRIERNEQFF
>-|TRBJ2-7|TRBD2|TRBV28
TGTGCCAGCAGGGGTAGCGGGAGAGGGGAGCAGTACTTC
CASRGSGRGEQYF
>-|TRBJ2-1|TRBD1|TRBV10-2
TGCGCCAGCAGAAGACAGGGGTCCGATGAGCAGTTCTTC
CASRRQGSDEQFF
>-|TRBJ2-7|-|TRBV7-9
TGTGCCAGCAGCCCCAAGGAGATCTACGAGCAGTACTTC
CASSPKEIYEQYF
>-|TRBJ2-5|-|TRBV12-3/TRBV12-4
TGTGCCAGCAGCCCCACGGTCGGGGAGACCCAGTACTTC
CASSPTVGETQYF
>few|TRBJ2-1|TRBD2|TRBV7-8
TGTGCCAGCAGGGGTAGCGGGAGTGGAGCTACCTACAATGAGCAGTTCTTC
CASRGSGSGATYNEQFF
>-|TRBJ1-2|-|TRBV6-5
TGTGCCAGCAGTCCCGGGACAAATTCCTATGGCCACACCTTC
CASSPGTNSYGHTF
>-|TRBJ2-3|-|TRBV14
TGTGCCAGCAGCCAAACAGGGTATACGCAGTATTTT
CASSQTGYTQYF
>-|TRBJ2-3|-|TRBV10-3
TGTGCCACGGGACCCCCAAGCCCAGATACGCAGTATTTT
CATGPPSPDTQYF
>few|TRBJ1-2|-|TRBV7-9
TGTGCCAGCAGTTGGGGGGTGGCTTTCTATGGCTACACCTTC
CASSWGVAFYGYTF
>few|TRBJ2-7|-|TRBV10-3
TGTGCCATCAGTGAGTTAGGCAGCGCCTACGAGCAGTACTTC
CAISELGSAYEQYF
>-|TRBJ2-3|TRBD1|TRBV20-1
TGCAGTGCTAGAGATCCCCACTCGCAGGGGGGCACAGATACGCAGTATTTT
CSARDPHSQGGTDTQYF
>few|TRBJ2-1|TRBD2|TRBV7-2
TGTGCCAGCAGCTTTAAAGCGGGAGTGGGGGAGCAGTTCTTC
CASSFKAGVGEQFF